These 23 T cell receptor beta chains share one sample of origin, sequenced in a study of T cell responses to AZD1222 COVID-19 vaccine. The repertoire was sequenced with immunoSEQ multiplex PCR; TCRdb's copy has only in-frame clones and lacks some. Here the sample spans some 150,000 clones, approximately 89% being singletons. The specimen comprised peripheral blood, sampled on day 0 of MenACWY control vaccination. These receptor sequences come from an adult in good health.

This clone was recorded once. The chain uses TRBV24-1 and TRBJ2-2, with 8 bases aligning to TRBD1. Germline values: CDR1 KGHDR, CDR2 SFDVKD. Trimming at V came to 7 bases and at J to 4 bases, leaving 10 bases not matched to a gene. This CDR3 has 16 residues. The CDR3 protein is CATSTPDRVGTGELFF. The DNA for the CDR3 is TGTGCCACCAGCACCCCGGACAGGGTGGGCACCGGGGAGCTGTTTTTT.

The CDR3 DNA reads TGTGCCTGGACCAACCCTTTGGCGGGAGTGGTGGATACGCAGTATTTT. Its protein is CAWTNPLAGVVDTQYF. The J gene is TRBJ2-3, the V gene TRBV30, with TRBD2 matching over 7 bases. The V segment lost 4 bases and the J segment 6 bases; nucleotides outside the gene matches: 16. CDR1 is GTSNPN and CDR2 is SVGIG in the germline V gene (reference sequence). The CDR3 has 16 residues.

This clone has a handful of counts. The chain couples TRBV6-5 to TRBJ1-6; D is undetermined. The germline V gene encodes CDR1 MNHEY and CDR2 SVGAGI. The V end was cut by 2 bases, the J end by 9 bases, with 14 bases between. This CDR3 comprises 15 residues. The CDR3 DNA reads as TGTGCCAGCAGTTACGGCGGTGCATTCATTTCACCCCTCCACTTT. Translation gives CASSYGGAFISPLHF.

The chain combines TRBV28 with TRBJ2-4; perhaps TRBD1 as D (5 bases). Germline V gives CDR1 MDHEN, CDR2 SYDVKM. This CDR3 comprises 12 residues. The V end lost 8 bases, the J end lost 3 bases, and 8 bases lay between the germline ends. DNA of the CDR3: TGTGCCAGCTGTGACAGCAAAAACATTCAGTACTTC. Translation: CASCDSKNIQYF.

V usage is TRBV19 and J usage is TRBJ1-1; 9 bases fit TRBD1. There are 13 residues in the CDR3. The V and J ends lost 7 bases and 12 bases, in that order; junction bases with no gene match: 12. Germline-derived CDR1 and CDR2 are LNHDA and SQIVND (reference sequence). The CDR3, as DNA: TGTGCCAGTACCCGGGTCGATGGACAGGGGACTTTCTTT. Its protein is CASTRVDGQGTFF.

This sequence joins TRBV24-1 and TRBJ2-1; D is unresolved. The CDR3 is made up of 16 amino acids. Germline CDR1 reads KGHDR; CDR2 reads SFDVKD. V lost 0 bases and J lost 0, with 8 bases in between. The CDR3 DNA reads TGTGCCACCAGTGATTTGAATCCGAGCTCCTACAATGAGCAGTTCTTC. This sequence encodes CATSDLNPSSYNEQFF.

The chain couples TRBV7-2 to TRBJ1-2; D unclear. Trimming shortened V by 3 bases and J by 1 base, and 9 bases separated the two germline ends. Germline-derived CDR1 and CDR2 are SGHTA and FQGNSA. The CDR3 totals 14 residues. The CDR3 region is CASSLMTINYGYTF. CDR3 nucleotides: TGTGCCAGCAGCTTGATGACGATTAACTATGGCTACACCTTC.

This clone has only a few counts. The chain links TRBV7-2 to TRBJ1-2; 9 bases align to TRBD1. The CDR3 totals 15 residues. CDR1 and CDR2 (germline): SGHTA, FQGNSA. The J segment lost 2 bases and the V segment lost 5 bases, leaving 6 bases of the junction unmatched. The CDR3 loop is CASSPGTGKNYGYTF. The CDR3 nucleotides read TGTGCCAGCAGCCCAGGGACAGGGAAAAACTATGGCTACACCTTC.

This sequence joins TRBV5-1 and TRBJ2-3; 9 bases agree with TRBD2. The CDR3 extends over 15 amino acids. Unmatched junction bases numbered 2, after V lost 2 bases and J lost 1 base. Per the germline V gene, CDR1 is SGHRS and CDR2 is YFSETQ. CDR3 DNA sequence: TGCGCCAGCAGCTTCGCGGGAGGGGGCACAGATACGCAGTATTTT. This sequence encodes CASSFAGGGTDTQYF.

The chain joins TRBV5-6 to TRBJ1-6; D is possibly TRBD1 (5 bases). Germline-derived CDR1 and CDR2 are SGHDT and YYEEEE. The germline V and J ends were trimmed by 4 bases and 13 bases, with 18 bases remaining between them. The CDR3 is 14 residues long. The CDR3 DNA follows: TGTGCCAGCAGCCCTCGCCCGGGGACGTTGCCCCTCCACTTT. This sequence encodes CASSPRPGTLPLHF.

The chain uses TRBV6-2 or TRBV6-3 and TRBJ2-7; D may be TRBD1 (5 bases). V was shortened by 4 bases and J by 5 bases, with 15 bases between the two germline ends. Germline lookup yields CDR1 MNHEY and CDR2 SVGEGT. The CDR3 sequence is 14 residues long. CDR3 protein: CASSSALPTDEQYF. CDR3 sequence (DNA): TGTGCCAGCAGTTCAGCCCTCCCGACAGACGAGCAGTACTTC.

The chain combines TRBV2 with TRBJ1-4; D is uncertain. This CDR3 is 13 amino acids long. V lost 4 bases to trimming and J lost 0 bases, with 3 bases between them. Germline CDR1 and CDR2: SNHLY and FYNNEI. CDR3 in DNA: TGTGCCAGCAGTGGGCCAACTAATGAAAAACTGTTTTTT. This codes for CASSGPTNEKLFF.

The rearrangement uses TRBV5-4 and TRBJ2-5; D uncertain. The CDR3 has 13 amino acids. The germline V gene encodes CDR1 SGHNT and CDR2 YYREEE (reference sequence). Trimming cost V 0 bases and J 0 bases, with 3 bases left between them. CDR3 bases: TGTGCCAGCAGCTTGGCCTACCAAGAGACCCAGTACTTC. It yields the protein CASSLAYQETQYF.

CDR3 residues: CASTLPSSTGELFF. The CDR3 region has the DNA TGTGCCAGCACCTTGCCTAGCTCGACCGGGGAGCTGTTTTTT. This chain links TRBV6-5 with TRBJ2-2; a weak D match, TRBD2 (5 bases). The CDR3 totals 14 residues. Germline-derived CDR1 and CDR2 are MNHEY and SVGAGI. V lost 7 bases and J lost 5, with 14 bases in between.

The rearrangement uses TRBV6-4 and TRBJ1-1; 9 nucleotides match TRBD1. The V gene end was trimmed by 6 bases and the J gene end by 4 bases; junction bases not matched to a gene: 3. The CDR3 runs 13 residues. Looked up from germline, CDR1 is MRHNA and CDR2 is SNTAGT. The CDR3 loop is CASRGQGGTEAFF. In DNA, the CDR3 is TGTGCCAGCAGGGGACAGGGAGGCACTGAAGCTTTCTTT.

The rearrangement uses TRBV18 and TRBJ2-7; 12 bases agree with TRBD1. The germline V gene has CDR1 KGHSH and CDR2 LQKENI. Trimming at V came to 4 bases and at J to 4 bases, leaving 5 bases not matched to a gene. There are 15 residues in the CDR3. The CDR3 protein is CASSLPGQGAYEQYF. The CDR3 DNA reads as TGTGCCAGCTCACTCCCGGGACAGGGGGCTTACGAGCAGTACTTC.

DNA for the CDR3: TGTGCCAGTAGTATAGACCAGAGTAGCAATCAGCCCCAGCATTTT. Amino acids: CASSIDQSSNQPQHF. This chain uses TRBV19 with TRBJ1-5, with unresolved D. The CDR3 is 15 residues long. Germline CDR1 is LNHDA and CDR2 is SQIVND (reference sequence). V lost 0 bases to trimming and J lost 0 bases, with 6 bases between them.

The chain uses TRBV11-2 and TRBJ1-1; 11 bases map to TRBD1. Germline values: CDR1 SGHAT, CDR2 FQNNGV. This CDR3 contains 17 residues. V shed 5 bases and J 5 bases; nucleotides not matched to a gene: 13. The CDR3 nucleotides are TGTGCCAGCAGCCGAGCCGGGGCGGGACAGGGGGGGACTGAAGCTTTCTTT. Its protein is CASSRAGAGQGGTEAFF. Variable domain in full (rest from reference TRBV11-2 and TRBJ1-1): EAGVAQSPRYKIIEKRQSVAFWCNPISGHATLYWYQQILGQGPKLLIQFQNNGVVDDSQLPKDRFSAERLKGVDSTLKIQPAKLEDSAVYLCASSRAGAGQGGTEAFFGQGTRLTVV.

This clone was recorded once. V gene TRBV7-9 combines with J gene TRBJ2-7; 9 bases match TRBD1. Trimming removed 3 bases from V and 2 bases from J; junction bases left unmatched: 8. Germline CDR1 reads SEHNR; CDR2 reads FQNEAQ (reference sequence). The CDR3 is 16 residues long. In DNA, the CDR3 is TGTGCCAGCAGCTTGTGGGGACAGGGACGTACCTACGAGCAGTACTTC. Translated: CASSLWGQGRTYEQYF. Full variable domain (rest looked up from reference TRBV7-9 and TRBJ2-7): DTGVSQNPRHKITKRGQNVTFRCDPISEHNRLYWYRQTLGQGPEFLTYFQNEAQLEKSRLLSDRFSAERPKGSFSTLEIQRTEQGDSAMYLCASSLWGQGRTYEQYFGPGTRLTVT.

The chain has TRBV7-9 and TRBJ2-3; TRBD1 aligns across 8 bases. The CDR3 is 16 residues long. The V gene's germline CDR1 is SEHNR and CDR2 FQNEAQ (reference sequence). V was clipped by 0 bases and J by 4 bases; unmatched bases: 6. In nucleotides, the CDR3 is TGTGCCAGCAGCTTAGCGAGGACAGGGAGCGCAGATACGCAGTATTTT. This codes for CASSLARTGSADTQYF. Variable domain in full (rest from reference TRBV7-9 and TRBJ2-3): DTGVSQNPRHKITKRGQNVTFRCDPISEHNRLYWYRQTLGQGPEFLTYFQNEAQLEKSRLLSDRFSAERPKGSFSTLEIQRTEQGDSAMYLCASSLARTGSADTQYFGPGTRLTVL.

V gene TRBV6-5 combines with J gene TRBJ2-6; D is unclear. The CDR3 consists of 16 residues. V lost 2 bases and J lost 0, with 8 bases in between. Germline assignment: CDR1 MNHEY and CDR2 SVGAGI. CDR3 amino acids: CASSYKVSSGANVLTF. CDR3 nucleotide sequence: TGTGCCAGCAGTTACAAAGTGAGCTCTGGGGCCAACGTCCTGACTTTC.

The chain is built from TRBV11-3 and TRBJ2-3, with D tentatively TRBD1 or TRBD2 (5 bases each). Germline V lookup: CDR1 SGHNT, CDR2 YENEEA. CDR3 length equals 16 residues. Trimming stripped 5 bases from V and 0 bases from J, with 15 bases between. The CDR3 loop reads CASSQTPEGSTDTQYF. The DNA of the CDR3 is TGTGCCAGCAGCCAAACCCCAGAGGGGAGCACAGATACGCAGTATTTT.

V is TRBV28 and J is TRBJ1-5; 8 bases are shared with TRBD1. The germline V gene encodes CDR1 MDHEN and CDR2 SYDVKM. J lost 0 bases, V lost 5 bases, and 6 bases had no gene match. There are 16 residues in the CDR3. CDR3 sequence: CASSPQGVNSNQPQHF. DNA for the CDR3: TGTGCCAGCAGTCCACAGGGGGTAAATAGCAATCAGCCCCAGCATTTT. Together with reference TRBV28 and TRBJ1-5, the CDR3 gives the full variable domain: DVKVTQSSRYLVKRTGEKVFLECVQDMDHENMFWYRQDPGLGLRLIYFSYDVKMKEKGDIPEGYSVSREKKERFSLILESASTNQTSMYLCASSPQGVNSNQPQHFGDGTRLSIL.